This T cell receptor beta chain appears in the sequencing data of a study of CD8+ T cells in alopecia areata. The sample's treatment: oral pan-JAK inhibitor, 5-10 mg twice daily. Specimens obtained from alopecia areata patients comprised lesional scalp punch biopsies and peripheral blood. Per germline, CDR1 MNHEY and CDR2 SMNVEV (reference sequence). V was clipped by 5 bases and J by 1 base, with 8 bases between them. The CDR3 has 13 amino acids. cDNA reverse transcribed from extracted RNA served as the sequencing template. This table comes from immunoSEQ multiplex PCR, and its TCRdb copy is limited to in-frame clones, with some not included. This sample has over 60,000 clones, with roughly 50% found just once. The table lists this clone with a few counts.

This TCR was recovered from a human donor with alopecia areata. The chain has TRBV27 and TRBJ1-1, with unresolved D. Sequencing was performed on CD8+ T cells sorted from blood, taken around week 37, from a patient treated with tofacitinib. The CDR3 bases are TGTGCCAGCAGTCCGGGATGGAACACTGAAGCTTTCTTT. As protein: CASSPGWNTEAFF.